The rows below give T cell receptor beta chains drawn from one sample of a study of tumor-infiltrating lymphocytes in primary liver carcinoma. TCRdb fed the multiplex PCR reads into MiXCR, producing one record per CDR3 protein. The sample contains about 300,000 distinct CDR3 sequences, 60% to 80% of which appear only once. Input material: peripheral blood. The receptors were sampled from a man aged 40-49 years with primary liver carcinoma and hepatitis B virus infection. The CDR3 runs from the conserved cysteine through the conserved F or W. A D gene is named only where the DNA matches it firmly. Rows give clone size only sometimes, using once, few, many, or a class for an expanded clone.

>TRBJ2-7|.|TRBD1|TRBV4-1
TGCGCCAGCAACCGAGATCAGGGGGACACCCCTATAAGGTACTTC
CASNRDQGDTPIRYF
>TRBJ2-6|.|TRBD1|TRBV28
TGTGCCAGCAGTGGGGACAGGGGGGGCTCTGGGGCCAACGTCCTGACTTTC
CASSGDRGGSGANVLTF
>TRBJ2-1|.|TRBD1|TRBV5-1
TGCGCCAGCAGCCTGGGACAGGGAGGGTACAATGAGCAGTTCTTC
CASSLGQGGYNEQFF
>TRBJ2-7|many|.|TRBV10-3
TGTGCCATCAGTGAGTATAGGAACGAGCAGTACTTC
CAISEYRNEQYF
>TRBJ2-3|.|.|TRBV12-5
TGTGCTAGTGGTTTGAGGTCGGATACGCAGTATTTT
CASGLRSDTQYF
>TRBJ2-3|.|TRBD1|TRBV6-6
TGTGCTAGCATTAGCCGGGACAGGGGCACAGATACGCAGTATTTT
CASISRDRGTDTQYF
>TRBJ2-2|.|.|TRBV20-1
TGCAGTGCTAGTCGGGCTAGCAGGAACACCGGGGAGCTGTTTTTT
CSASRASRNTGELFF
>TRBJ1-1|few|TRBD1|TRBV6-5
TGTGCCAGCAGTGCGACAGGGAAGGATGAAGCTTTCTTT
CASSATGKDEAFF
>TRBJ2-5|.|.|TRBV11-1
TGCGCCAGGAGCTTCCGTGAGACCCAGTACTTC
CARSFRETQYF
>TRBJ2-4|.|.|TRBV6-1
TGTGCCAGCAGCCCCCAAGACATTCAGTACTTC
CASSPQDIQYF
>TRBJ2-7|many|.|TRBV6-1
TGTGCCAGCAGTGAAAGTGGGCGGACTTACGAGCAGTACTTC
CASSESGRTYEQYF
>TRBJ1-1|many|.|TRBV12-3/TRBV12-4
TGTGCCAGCACCCGAAATTCTGGGGGGCACTTTGAAGCTTTCTTT
CASTRNSGGHFEAFF
>TRBJ2-5|.|TRBD2|TRBV29-1
TGCAGTGTGGGACTAGCAGAGAACCAGTACTTC
CSVGLAENQYF
>TRBJ2-5|few|.|TRBV2
TGTGCCAGCAGTGCCCCCGGGCAAGGCGAGACCCAGTACTTC
CASSAPGQGETQYF
>TRBJ2-3|few|TRBD2|TRBV5-6
TGTGCCAGCAGCCCGGGCCTAGCGGGAGGGACAGATACGCAGTATTTT
CASSPGLAGGTDTQYF
>TRBJ2-1|many|.|TRBV6-1
TGTGCCAGCAGTGAGGTTGGCAGCTCCTACAATGAGCAGTTCTTC
CASSEVGSSYNEQFF
>TRBJ1-3|once|.|TRBV4-1
TGCGCCAGCAGCCACGGCAGAGCTTCCCCTGGAAACACCATATATTTT
CASSHGRASPGNTIYF